This TCR delta chain was profiled in a study of gammadelta T cells in human blood. Turning to this clone: Its antigen remains unidentified.

Study results and caveats: Microbial exposure reportedly appeared to drive polyclonal expansion of innate gamma-delta T cells right after birth.

TCRdb reapplied CATT to the RT-PCR reads. The sample consists of 350 to 500 delta-chain clones, roughly 15% of them appearing once. CDR1 and CDR2 from the germline V gene are TSWWSYY and QGS. The CDR3 spans 19 residues. The ends were cut back, 2 bases at V and 4 bases at J, with 26 bases in the middle. The rearrangement links TRDV1 to TRDJ1; D might be TRDD3 (5 bases). Sequencing input: non-Vgamma9Vdelta2 gamma-delta T cells from infant blood. The sequence was collected from a human donor. This CDR3 is CALGEFQHGRGDKNDKLIF. DNA for the CDR3: TGTGCTCTTGGGGAATTTCAACACGGAAGGGGAGATAAGAACGATAAACTCATCTTT.